This TCR beta chain was obtained from a study of blood T cell repertoires in COVID-19. Overall study context: The United States, Italy and Spain were the sources of the acute and convalescent COVID-19 samples. T cells, B-cell-depleted T cells, or PBMCs supplied cDNA or gDNA.

V lost 0 bases to trimming and J lost 1 base, with 8 bases between them. The CDR3 extends over 15 amino acids. CDR1 is SGDLS, CDR2 YYNGEE, per germline. Participants came from some 23 US areas, aged roughly 18 to 89 years. Here immunoSEQ multiplex PCR was the method, and the copy in TCRdb shows in-frame clones only, minus some. The table lists approximately 300,000 clones, around 85% of them singletons. This sequence joins TRBV9 and TRBJ1-5; D is unresolved. The receptor's source is a woman aged 25 to 39 who had been exposed to COVID-19. The sequenced material came from PBMCs or T cells enriched from blood (not recorded which). CDR3 sequence reads: CASSVDGLSNQPQHF. The CDR3 DNA is TGTGCCAGCAGCGTAGATGGCTTAAGCAATCAGCCCCAGCATTTT.